Given below is one TCR beta chain in context. Its antigen is currently unknown. Profiling relied on immunoSEQ multiplex PCR, and the TCRdb table lists in-frame clones only, not all of them. The profile covers about 150,000 clones, with 80% to 95% appearing a single time and over 1.3% taken by the ten largest. The data were taken from a study of T cell responses to AZD1222 COVID-19 vaccine. The overall study: Whether given at about 4 or about 12 weeks, second doses were pooled. Whole-study findings and limits: Regions 160-218 and 743-854 dominated among vaccine-associated CD4 TCRs spanning spike. Baseline serostatus was positive in only a handful of AZD1222 recipients.

This CDR3 contains 15 residues. V lost 6 bases to trimming and J lost 5 bases, with 20 bases between them. In germline, CDR1 is SGHTA, CDR2 FQGNSA. The sample in question was peripheral blood, obtained on day 0 of AZD1222 vaccination. This sequence originates from an adult in good health. The gene calls are TRBV7-2 and TRBJ2-7; weak D call: TRBD1 (6 bases). DNA of the CDR3: TGTGCCAGCAGTTGGAGAGGGGGAGTGAGTGACGAGCAGTACTTC. It specifies CASSWRGGVSDEQYF.